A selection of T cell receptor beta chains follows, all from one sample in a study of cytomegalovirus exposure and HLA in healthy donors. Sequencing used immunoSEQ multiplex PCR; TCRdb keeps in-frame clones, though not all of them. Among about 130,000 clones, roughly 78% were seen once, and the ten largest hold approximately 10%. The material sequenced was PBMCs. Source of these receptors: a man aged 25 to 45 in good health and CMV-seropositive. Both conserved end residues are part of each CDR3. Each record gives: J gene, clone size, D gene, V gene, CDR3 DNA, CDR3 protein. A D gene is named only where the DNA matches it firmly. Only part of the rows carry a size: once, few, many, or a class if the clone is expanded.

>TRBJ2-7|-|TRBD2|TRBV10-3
TGTGCCATCAGGCAAGCGGGCCGTCACCCGAGCGGGACGCCCTACGAGCAGTACTTC
CAIRQAGRHPSGTPYEQYF
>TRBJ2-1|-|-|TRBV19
TGTGCCAGTAGACCTACTGGCGGAGCTTACAATGAGCAGTTCTTC
CASRPTGGAYNEQFF
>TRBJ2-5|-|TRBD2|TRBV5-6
TGTGCCAGCAGCTTGGATCTAGCGGAGATTCAAGAGACCCAGTACTTC
CASSLDLAEIQETQYF
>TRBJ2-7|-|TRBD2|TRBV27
TGTGCCAGCAGTTTACTAACTAGGGCGGGAGTGTCCTACGAGCAGTACTTC
CASSLLTRAGVSYEQYF
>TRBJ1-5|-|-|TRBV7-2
TGTGCCAGCAGTCGAGACGGGAGCAATCAGCCCCAGCATTTT
CASSRDGSNQPQHF
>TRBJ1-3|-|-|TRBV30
TGTGCCTCCCGGAGTTCTGGAAACACCATATATTTT
CASRSSGNTIYF
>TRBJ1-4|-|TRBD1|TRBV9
TGTGCCAGCAGCGCCGGGACAGGGGATGAAAAACTGTTTTTT
CASSAGTGDEKLFF
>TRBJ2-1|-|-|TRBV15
TGTGCCACCAGCAGCCCGGGAAGCTTGGGTGAGCAGTTCTTC
CATSSPGSLGEQFF
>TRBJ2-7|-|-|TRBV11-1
TGTGCCAGCAGCTTAGTGCGGGTATCCTCCTACGAGCAGTACTTC
CASSLVRVSSYEQYF
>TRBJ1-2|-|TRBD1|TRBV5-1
TGCGCCAGCAGCTCGACAGGGGGCGATGGCTACACCTTC
CASSSTGGDGYTF
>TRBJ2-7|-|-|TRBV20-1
TGCAGTACGTCGAGTTCCTACGAGCAGTACTTC
CSTSSSYEQYF
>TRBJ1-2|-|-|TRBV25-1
TGTGCCAGCCGGAACGACGGGAGGGCAGATGGCTACACCTTC
CASRNDGRADGYTF
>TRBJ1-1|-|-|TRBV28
TGTGCCAGCAAACAGGGTCTGAACACTGAAGCTTTCTTT
CASKQGLNTEAFF
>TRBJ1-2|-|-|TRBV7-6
TGTGCCAGCGTCCCGTTTGCGGGATACTATGGCTACACCTTC
CASVPFAGYYGYTF
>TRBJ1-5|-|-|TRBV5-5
TGTGCCAGCAGCTTGTCTGCGGGTAGCAATCAGCCCCAGCATTTT
CASSLSAGSNQPQHF
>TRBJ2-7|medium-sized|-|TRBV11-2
TGTGCCAGCAGCATAAACCGCGGGGACTCCTACGAGCAGTACTTC
CASSINRGDSYEQYF
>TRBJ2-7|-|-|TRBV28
TGTGCCAGTCGGGACAACCCCTACGAGCAGTACTTC
CASRDNPYEQYF
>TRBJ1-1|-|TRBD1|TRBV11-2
TGTGCCAGCGGCACCCAGGGGGCGATCACTGAAGCTTTCTTT
CASGTQGAITEAFF
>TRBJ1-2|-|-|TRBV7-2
TGTGCCAGCAGCTTACATCAGGGCATCCGTGGCTACACCTTC
CASSLHQGIRGYTF
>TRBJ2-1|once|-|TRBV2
TGTGCCAGCACTGTGACTCTAACCTACAATGAGCAGTTCTTC
CASTVTLTYNEQFF
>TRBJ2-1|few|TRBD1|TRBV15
TGTGCCACCAGCAGAGGGGGACAGGGTTTTGATGAGCAGTTCTTC
CATSRGGQGFDEQFF
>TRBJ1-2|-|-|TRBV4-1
TGCGCCAGCAAGGTCCCGGGCCCGCGGGAGGATGGCTACACCTTC
CASKVPGPREDGYTF
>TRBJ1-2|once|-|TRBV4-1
TGCGCCAGCAGCCAAGAAGGACAGATCGCTAACTATGGCTACACCTTC
CASSQEGQIANYGYTF
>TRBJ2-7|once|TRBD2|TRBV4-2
TGTGCCAGCAGCCAAGCAGCCGGGACTAGCGGGAGGGCCTTCTACGAGCAGTACTTC
CASSQAAGTSGRAFYEQYF
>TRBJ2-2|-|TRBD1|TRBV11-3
TGTGCCAGCAGCTTAGACGGGACAGGGGTGTCAGCGGGCGGGGAGCTGTTTTTT
CASSLDGTGVSAGGELFF
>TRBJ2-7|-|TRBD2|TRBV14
TGTGCCAGCAGCCCGACTAGCGGGAGCCTCGAGCAGTACTTC
CASSPTSGSLEQYF
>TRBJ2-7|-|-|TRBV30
TGTGCCTGGAGTGTACGACGGAGGGCGGGTGACGACGAGCAGTACTTC
CAWSVRRRAGDDEQYF
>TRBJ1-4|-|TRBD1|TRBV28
TGTGCCAGCAGTTTATATGGGACAGGGGTATTTGAAAAACTGTTTTTT
CASSLYGTGVFEKLFF
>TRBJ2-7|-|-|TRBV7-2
TGTGCCAGCAGCCTCGACAGGAGAGCCTACGAGCAGTACTTC
CASSLDRRAYEQYF
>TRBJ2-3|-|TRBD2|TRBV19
TGTGCCAGTAGGAACCTTGGACTAGCGGCGAGCACAGATACGCAGTATTTT
CASRNLGLAASTDTQYF
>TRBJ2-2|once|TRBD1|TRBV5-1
TGCGCCAGCCGCGGGACAGGGGAAACCGGGGAGCTGTTTTTT
CASRGTGETGELFF
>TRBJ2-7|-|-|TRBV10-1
TGCGCCAGCAGTGAAGGGGACTCCAAATCCTACGAGCAGTACTTC
CASSEGDSKSYEQYF
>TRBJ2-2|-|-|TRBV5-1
TGCGCCAGCAACATCGGGACTTCCAGAACCGGGGAGCTGTTTTTT
CASNIGTSRTGELFF
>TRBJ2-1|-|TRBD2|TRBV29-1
TGCAGCGTTGATCCTAGCGGGATAGGCAATGAGCAGTTCTTC
CSVDPSGIGNEQFF
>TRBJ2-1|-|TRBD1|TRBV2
TGTGCCAGCAGTGACCGGACAGGGAGCTCCTACAATGAGCAGTTCTTC
CASSDRTGSSYNEQFF
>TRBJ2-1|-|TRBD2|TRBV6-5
TGTGCCAGCAGCGCCGGGACTAGAAGCTACAATGAGCAGTTCTTC
CASSAGTRSYNEQFF
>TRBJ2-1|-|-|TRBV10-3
TGTGCCACCTCGACAGTGAACTACAATGAGCAGTTCTTC
CATSTVNYNEQFF
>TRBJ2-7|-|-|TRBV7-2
TGTGCCAGCAGCCCAGGGCGGGGGCTGATGTACGAGCAGTACTTC
CASSPGRGLMYEQYF
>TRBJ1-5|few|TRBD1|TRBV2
TGTGCCAGCAGTGAACAGGGGGTGGGCAATCAGCCCCAGCATTTT
CASSEQGVGNQPQHF
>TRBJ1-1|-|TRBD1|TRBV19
TGTGCCAGTAGTCTACAGGGGGCTTTGAACACTGAAGCTTTCTTT
CASSLQGALNTEAFF
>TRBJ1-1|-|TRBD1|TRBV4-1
TGCGCCAGCAGCCAAACGGACAGGATGAACACTGAAGCTTTCTTT
CASSQTDRMNTEAFF
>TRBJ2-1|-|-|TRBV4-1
TGCGCCAGCAGCCAAGCGGGAGAATCCTACAATGAGCAGTTCTTC
CASSQAGESYNEQFF
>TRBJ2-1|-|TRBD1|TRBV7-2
TGTGCCAGCAGCTTCGGGCAGGGGGTCAATGAGCAGTTCTTC
CASSFGQGVNEQFF
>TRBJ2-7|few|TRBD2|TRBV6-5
TGTGCCAGCAGTTACTCGGGAGGGCCCTACGAGCAGTACTTC
CASSYSGGPYEQYF
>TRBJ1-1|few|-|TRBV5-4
TGTGCCAGCAGCCAAAGACGGAGCGTCACTGAAGCTTTCTTT
CASSQRRSVTEAFF
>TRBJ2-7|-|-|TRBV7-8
TGTGCCAGCAGCTTGGCTGGTGAGCAGTACTTC
CASSLAGEQYF
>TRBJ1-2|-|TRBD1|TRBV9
TGTGCCAGCAGCTCCGACAGGGGGCGTGATGGCTACACCTTC
CASSSDRGRDGYTF
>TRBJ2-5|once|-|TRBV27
TGTGCCAGCAGTTTATCGTATCGAGAGACCCAGTACTTC
CASSLSYRETQYF
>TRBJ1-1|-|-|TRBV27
TGTGCCAGCAGTTCCTATACAACGAGGACTGACGCTTTCTTT
CASSSYTTRTDAFF
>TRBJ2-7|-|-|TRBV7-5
TGTGTCAGAAGCTTAGGACAGAACTACGAGCAGTACTTC
CVRSLGQNYEQYF
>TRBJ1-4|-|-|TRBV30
TGTGCCTGGAGTGCGGATGAAAAACTGTTTTTT
CAWSADEKLFF
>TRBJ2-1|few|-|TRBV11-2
TGTGCCAGCAGCTTAGCATCAGCGGGGACATACAATGAGCAGTTCTTC
CASSLASAGTYNEQFF
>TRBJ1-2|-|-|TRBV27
TGTGCCAGCAGTTGGGGGCCACGGAGCACCTATGGCTACACCTTC
CASSWGPRSTYGYTF
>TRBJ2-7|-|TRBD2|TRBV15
TGTGCCACCAGCAGAGTTACGGGAGGGGCCTACGAGCAGTACTTC
CATSRVTGGAYEQYF
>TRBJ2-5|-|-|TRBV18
TGTGCCAGCTCATTCCGGGAGACCCAGTACTTC
CASSFRETQYF
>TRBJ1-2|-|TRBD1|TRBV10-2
TGCGCCAGCAGTGAGTCGACCGGCAGGGGGCGTGGCTACACCTTC
CASSESTGRGRGYTF
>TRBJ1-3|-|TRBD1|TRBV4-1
TGCGCCAGCAGCCGGAATCTGGACAGGGCGAGCTCTGGAAACACCATATATTTT
CASSRNLDRASSGNTIYF